This is a list of T cell receptor beta chains from one sample in a study of T cells in Graves' hyperthyroidism and ophthalmopathy. TCRdb called the multiplex PCR reads again in MiXCR, with one record for every CDR3 protein. The top ten hold 3.5% to 4.5% of the sample, which has about 610,000 distinct CDR3 sequences, roughly 14% seen once. The specimen was blood. The receptors here all came from a middle-aged woman with Graves' ophthalmopathy. Each CDR3 is given with its conserved first and last residue. A D gene is named only where the DNA matches it firmly. Clone size is not always given. Where it is, it says once, few, many or a class for expanded clones.

TRBJ2-7,TRBV28,NA,many,TGTGCCAGCAGACCCAACGCAGGCTACGAGCAGTACTTC,CASRPNAGYEQYF
TRBJ2-5,TRBV19,TRBD1,many,TGTGCCAGTAGTATCGGGGCAGGGGGTAGGGGGGAGACCCAGTACTTC,CASSIGAGGRGETQYF
TRBJ2-7,TRBV6-2/TRBV6-3,TRBD2,NA,TGTGCCAGCAGTTACGCCGGGACTAGCGGCAGTTACGAGCAGTACTTC,CASSYAGTSGSYEQYF
TRBJ2-7,TRBV27,TRBD2,few,TGTGCCAGCAGTACTCGACTAGCGGGAGGTGGAGACGAGCAGTACTTC,CASSTRLAGGGDEQYF
TRBJ2-2,TRBV18,TRBD2,NA,TGTGCCAGCTCACCACAACAGGCGGGAGGCGGGGAGCTGTTTTTT,CASSPQQAGGGELFF
TRBJ1-1,TRBV30,NA,NA,TGTGCAGCACACCGGGGGGCGCGGACTGAAGCTTTCTTT,CAAHRGARTEAFF
TRBJ1-5,TRBV12-3/TRBV12-4,NA,many,TGTGCCAGCAGCTCAGACATCCAGCCCCAGCATTTT,CASSSDIQPQHF
TRBJ1-1,TRBV7-8,NA,many,TGTGCCAGCAGCCAGCTAGGGCTTACTAACACTGAAGCTTTCTTT,CASSQLGLTNTEAFF
TRBJ2-7,TRBV11-2,NA,few,TGTGCCAGCAGCCCGCAACAGGTCAGCGAGCAGTACTTC,CASSPQQVSEQYF
TRBJ2-7,TRBV19,NA,many,TGTGCCAGTAGTATACAGTCAGGCCGAGACTACGAGCAGTACTTC,CASSIQSGRDYEQYF
TRBJ1-2,TRBV12-3/TRBV12-4,NA,NA,TGTGCCAGCAGCCCCCTTCAGGGGATTGGTTATGGCTACACCTTC,CASSPLQGIGYGYTF
TRBJ2-5,TRBV6-2/TRBV6-3,NA,many,TGTGCCAGCAGGACTACCCAAGAGACCCAGTACTTC,CASRTTQETQYF
TRBJ2-3,TRBV5-5,NA,many,TGTGCCAGCAGCTTACACCAGGATACGCAGTATTTT,CASSLHQDTQYF
TRBJ2-2,TRBV7-7,NA,NA,TGTGCTAGCAGCTTAGGGGCCAGGAGATTGAACACCGGGGAGCTGTTTTTT,CASSLGARRLNTGELFF
TRBJ1-2,TRBV10-3,NA,many,TGTGCCATCAGAGGGGAGGCGCCGAGAGATGGCTACACCTTC,CAIRGEAPRDGYTF
TRBJ2-7,TRBV27,NA,many,TGTGCCAGCAGTTTGGCTACACCATACGAGCAGTACTTC,CASSLATPYEQYF
TRBJ1-2,TRBV4-3,NA,NA,TGCGCCAGCAGCCCAGGAGTAGGGGGGGCGTATGGCTACACCTTC,CASSPGVGGAYGYTF
TRBJ1-1,TRBV18,TRBD1,NA,TGTGCCAGCTCACCTCGACAGGGGAACTCTGAAGCTTTCTTT,CASSPRQGNSEAFF
TRBJ2-6,TRBV28,NA,many,TGTGCCAGCAGAAAAACAGGGCCCGAATCTGGGGCCAACGTCCTGACTTTC,CASRKTGPESGANVLTF
TRBJ1-2,TRBV6-5,TRBD1,few,TGTGCCAGCAGTTACACGTCCCGGGACAGCTATGGCTACACCTTC,CASSYTSRDSYGYTF
TRBJ2-7,TRBV30,NA,NA,TGTGCCTCGACAATCGGTAACCCCAGCTACGAGCAGTACTTC,CASTIGNPSYEQYF
TRBJ2-7,TRBV27,NA,many,TGTGCCAGCAGGGGGGCGGGCCCATACTACGAGCAGTACTTC,CASRGAGPYYEQYF
TRBJ2-5,TRBV6-5,TRBD1,many,TGTGCCAGCAGTTACTCGTCAGGGGGCGCATGGGAGACCCAGTACTTC,CASSYSSGGAWETQYF